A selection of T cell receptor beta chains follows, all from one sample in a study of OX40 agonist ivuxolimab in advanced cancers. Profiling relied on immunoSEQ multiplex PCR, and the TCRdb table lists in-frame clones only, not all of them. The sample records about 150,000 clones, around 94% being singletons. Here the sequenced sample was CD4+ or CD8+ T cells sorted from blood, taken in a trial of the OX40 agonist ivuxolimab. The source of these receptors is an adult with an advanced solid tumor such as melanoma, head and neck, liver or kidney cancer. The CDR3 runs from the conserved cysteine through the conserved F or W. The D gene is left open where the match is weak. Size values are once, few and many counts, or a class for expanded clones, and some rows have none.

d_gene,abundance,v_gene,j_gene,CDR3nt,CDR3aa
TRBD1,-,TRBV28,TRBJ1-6,TGTGCCAGCATTGACGGACAGGGTTGGGCACCCCTCCACTTT,CASIDGQGWAPLHF
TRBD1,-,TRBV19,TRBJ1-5,TGTGCCAGTAGTCCGTCGACAGGGAGGGAGCCCCAGCATTTT,CASSPSTGREPQHF
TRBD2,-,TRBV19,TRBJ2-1,TGTGCCAGTACCCTTAGCGGGATGGCCTACAATGAGCAGTTCTTC,CASTLSGMAYNEQFF
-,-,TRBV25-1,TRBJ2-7,TGTGCCAGCAGCCCGGGCGGAGGAACCTACGAGCAGTACTTC,CASSPGGGTYEQYF
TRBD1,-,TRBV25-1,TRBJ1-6,TGTGCCAGCAGTGAACACAGGGGGCCTTTTCCCCTCCACTTT,CASSEHRGPFPLHF
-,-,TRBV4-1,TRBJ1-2,TGCGCCAGCAGCCAAGACCAAACCCCTAACTATGGCTACACCTTC,CASSQDQTPNYGYTF
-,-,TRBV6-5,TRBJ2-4,TGTGCCAGCAGTTACTCGGTAGGAGTAGCCAAAAACATTCAGTACTTC,CASSYSVGVAKNIQYF
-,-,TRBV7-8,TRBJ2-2,TGTGCCAGCAGGGAGGGCAAACTCGGAAACACCGGGGAGCTGTTTTTT,CASREGKLGNTGELFF
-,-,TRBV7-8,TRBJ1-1,TGTGCCAGCAGCTCCAACACTGAAGCTTTCTTT,CASSSNTEAFF
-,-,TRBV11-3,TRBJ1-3,TGTGCCAGCAGCTTGGGGGAGTTCTCTGGAAACACCATATATTTT,CASSLGEFSGNTIYF
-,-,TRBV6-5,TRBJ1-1,TGTGCCAGCAGTTACTCCTTAGCAACAGGGTATACTGAAGCTTTCTTT,CASSYSLATGYTEAFF
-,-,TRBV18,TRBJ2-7,TGTGCCAGCTCACAGGCGATCTCCTACGAGCAGTACTTC,CASSQAISYEQYF
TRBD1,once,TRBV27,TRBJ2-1,TGTGCCAGCAGTCTCTCCCGCACAGGGGTCGGCAATGAGCAGTTCTTC,CASSLSRTGVGNEQFF
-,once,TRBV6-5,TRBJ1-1,TGTGCCAGCAGTTACGACAGCCGACTTGAAGCTTTCTTT,CASSYDSRLEAFF
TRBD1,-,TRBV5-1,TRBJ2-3,TGCGCCAGCAGCCCTACGACAGGGGCGGGCGATACGCAGTATTTT,CASSPTTGAGDTQYF
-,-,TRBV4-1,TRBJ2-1,TGCGCCAGCAGCCGCCGGGACAATGAGCAGTTCTTC,CASSRRDNEQFF
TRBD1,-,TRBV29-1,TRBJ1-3,TGCAGCGTGGAGACAGGGCGCGGAAACACCATATATTTT,CSVETGRGNTIYF
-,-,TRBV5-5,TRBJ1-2,TGTGCCAGCAGCTTGGGGGCGGAGGGGAATGGGGATGGCTACACCTTC,CASSLGAEGNGDGYTF
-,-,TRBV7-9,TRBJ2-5,TGTGCCAGCAGCTTATCTAGCTTCGGGGAGACCCAGTACTTC,CASSLSSFGETQYF
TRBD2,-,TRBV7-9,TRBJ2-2,TGTGCCAGCAGCTTACCTAGCGGGAGCTATTCCACCGGGGAGCTGTTTTTT,CASSLPSGSYSTGELFF
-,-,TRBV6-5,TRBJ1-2,TGTGCCAGCAGTTACAGGGGCCTTTTCTATGGCTACACCTTC,CASSYRGLFYGYTF
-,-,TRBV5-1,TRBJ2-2,TGCGCCAGCAGCCAGGGGACTGCTAACACCGGGGAGCTGTTTTTT,CASSQGTANTGELFF
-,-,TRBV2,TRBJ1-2,TGTGCCAGCAGTGAAGGGTCCAGAGCCCGCTACACCTTC,CASSEGSRARYTF
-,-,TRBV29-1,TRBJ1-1,TGCAGCGTTGAATCTGTAATGAACACTGAAGCTTTCTTT,CSVESVMNTEAFF
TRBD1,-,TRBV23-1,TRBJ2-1,TGCGCCAGCAGTCACTGGGGGACAGGGTACTCAGGTGAGCAGTTCTTC,CASSHWGTGYSGEQFF
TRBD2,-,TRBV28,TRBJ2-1,TGTGCCAGCAGTTTTCCCTGGCTAGCGGGAGGCAATGAGCAGTTCTTC,CASSFPWLAGGNEQFF
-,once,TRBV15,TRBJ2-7,TGTGCCACCAGCAGAGAAAAGGCAGCCCTTACCTACGAGCAGTACTTC,CATSREKAALTYEQYF
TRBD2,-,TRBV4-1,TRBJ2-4,TGCGCCAGCAGCCAAGGTCTTCAAGCGGGGACCGGCAAAAACATTCAGTACTTC,CASSQGLQAGTGKNIQYF
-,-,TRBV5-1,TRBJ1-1,TGCGCCAGCAGCTTGGAGATAGGGTGGGGCACTGAAGCTTTCTTT,CASSLEIGWGTEAFF
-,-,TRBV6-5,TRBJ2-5,TGTGCCAGCAGTTCCAGCGGGGAGACCCAGTACTTC,CASSSSGETQYF
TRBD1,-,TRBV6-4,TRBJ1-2,TGTGCCAGCAGTGATCGACAGGGTTTGGGTGGCTACACCTTC,CASSDRQGLGGYTF
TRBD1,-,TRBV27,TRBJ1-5,TGTGCCAGCAGTTTAGACAGGGCTTATCAGCCCCAGCATTTT,CASSLDRAYQPQHF
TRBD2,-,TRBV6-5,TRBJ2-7,TGTGCCAGCAGTTATGGGACTAGCGACTACGAGCAGTACTTC,CASSYGTSDYEQYF
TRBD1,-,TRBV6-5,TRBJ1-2,TGTGCCAGCAGTTACGGTAGGGGGCTGGACTATGGCTACACCTTC,CASSYGRGLDYGYTF
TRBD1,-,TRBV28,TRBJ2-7,TGTGCCAGCAGTTGGACAGGAGACCCCTACGAGCAGTACTTC,CASSWTGDPYEQYF
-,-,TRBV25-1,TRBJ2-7,TGTGCCAGCAGTGTGTTGGAGAACTACGAGCAGTACTTC,CASSVLENYEQYF
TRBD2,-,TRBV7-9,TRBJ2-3,TGTGCCAGCAGCTTAGGTGTTAGCGGGCCCGAGGAACTAGATACGCAGTATTTT,CASSLGVSGPEELDTQYF
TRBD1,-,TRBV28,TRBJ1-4,TGTGCCAGCAGTTTCTTAGGACAGGGAAATGAAAAACTGTTTTTT,CASSFLGQGNEKLFF
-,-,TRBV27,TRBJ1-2,TGTGCCAGCAGTCCCACCTTCCTACTATTTAACTATGGCTACACCTTC,CASSPTFLLFNYGYTF
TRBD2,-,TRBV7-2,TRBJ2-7,TGTGCCAGCGTGGGAGGCGGGGGACTATCCTACGAGCAGTACTTC,CASVGGGGLSYEQYF
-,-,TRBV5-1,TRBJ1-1,TGCGCCAGCAGCCAGGACGGCGCCGGTGGGAACACTGAAGCTTTCTTT,CASSQDGAGGNTEAFF
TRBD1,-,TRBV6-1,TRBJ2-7,TGTGCCAGCAGCAGGACAGGTGGGACCTACGAGCAGTACTTC,CASSRTGGTYEQYF
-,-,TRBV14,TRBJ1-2,TGTGCCAGCAGCCAAGTGGCGGGGGGACGGGGCTACACCTTC,CASSQVAGGRGYTF
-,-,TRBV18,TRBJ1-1,TGTGCCAGCTCACCATACCAGGGGCCGAACACTGAAGCTTTCTTT,CASSPYQGPNTEAFF
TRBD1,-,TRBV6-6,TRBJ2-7,TGTGCCAGCAGTACTTTACCGGGACAGGGGATCCACGAGCAGTACTTC,CASSTLPGQGIHEQYF
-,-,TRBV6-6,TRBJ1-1,TGTGCCAGCAGTTCCTACGGACAGAGAAACACTGAAGCTTTCTTT,CASSSYGQRNTEAFF
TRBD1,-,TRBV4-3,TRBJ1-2,TGCGCCAGCAGCCAGCAGACAGGGGGCCCTTATGGCTACACCTTC,CASSQQTGGPYGYTF
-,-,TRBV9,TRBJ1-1,TGTGCCAGCAGCGTAGAGGCCAGGGGTATGAACACTGAAGCTTTCTTT,CASSVEARGMNTEAFF
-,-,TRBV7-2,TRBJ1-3,TGTGCCAGCAGCTTAAGCGCGACAGCCCGAGGAAACACCATATATTTT,CASSLSATARGNTIYF
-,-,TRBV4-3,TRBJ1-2,TGCGCCAGCAGAGATCTAGCAGGGACGGGCTATGGCTACACCTTC,CASRDLAGTGYGYTF
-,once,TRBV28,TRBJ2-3,TGTGCCAGCAGGGCTAGCACAGATACGCAGTATTTT,CASRASTDTQYF
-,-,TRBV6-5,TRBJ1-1,TGTGCCAGCAGTTACTCGGCGGGGCAAGCTTTCTTT,CASSYSAGQAFF
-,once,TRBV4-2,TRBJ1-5,TGTGCCAGCAGCCCCCGGGACGGTAATCAGCCCCAGCATTTT,CASSPRDGNQPQHF
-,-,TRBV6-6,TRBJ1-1,TGTGCCAGCAACCCGGACATCCCCACGAGGAACACTGAAGCTTTCTTT,CASNPDIPTRNTEAFF
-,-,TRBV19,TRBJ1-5,TGTGCCAGTAGTCTACAGGGATTCAATCAGCCCCAGCATTTT,CASSLQGFNQPQHF
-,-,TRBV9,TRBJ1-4,TGTGCCAGCAGCGTAGGGGCAGGCGAAAAACTGTTTTTT,CASSVGAGEKLFF